This is a list of T cell receptor beta chains from one sample in a study of chemoradiotherapy in HPV16-positive cancers. Generated by immunoSEQ multiplex PCR, the TCRdb table keeps only in-frame clones and is missing some. The table includes 55,000 to 85,000 clones, around nine tenths detected once. The sequences come from blood, collected from a patient who underwent chemoradiotherapy. Receptors were obtained from a human donor with HPV-associated anogenital cancer. Each CDR3 is given with its conserved first and last residue. The order of the fields is J gene, V gene, D gene, clone size, CDR3 protein, CDR3 DNA. The D gene is left open where the match is weak. Size is omitted from some rows. Given values are once, few, many or a class for expanded clones.

TRBJ1-5 | TRBV7-9 | - | once | CASSRMAGEQPQHF | TGTGCCAGCAGCCGTATGGCGGGGGAACAGCCCCAGCATTTT
TRBJ2-3 | TRBV6-5 | - | - | CASRPTHATDTQYF | TGTGCCAGCAGACCTACACACGCCACAGATACGCAGTATTTT
TRBJ1-2 | TRBV7-2 | - | - | CASSQTGFGGYTF | TGTGCCAGCAGCCAGACAGGTTTTGGGGGCTACACCTTC
TRBJ2-3 | TRBV5-1 | TRBD2 | - | CASSNPSGGEDTQYF | TGCGCCAGCAGCAACCCGAGCGGGGGGGAAGATACGCAGTATTTT
TRBJ1-5 | TRBV27 | TRBD1 | - | CASSSAQGNQPQHF | TGTGCCAGCAGTTCTGCACAGGGGAATCAGCCCCAGCATTTT
TRBJ1-3 | TRBV7-2 | - | - | CASSLGRGNTIYF | TGTGCCAGCAGCTTAGGTCGGGGAAACACCATATATTTT
TRBJ2-2 | TRBV19 | - | few | CASSIQLGVTGELFF | TGTGCCAGTAGTATCCAACTAGGCGTGACCGGGGAGCTGTTTTTT
TRBJ1-3 | TRBV28 | - | - | CASCPISGNTIYF | TGTGCCAGCTGCCCTATCTCTGGAAACACCATATATTTT
TRBJ1-1 | TRBV19 | - | - | CASIGTEAFF | TGTGCCAGTATAGGCACTGAAGCTTTCTTT
TRBJ2-5 | TRBV6-1 | - | - | CASSVEPQETQYF | TGTGCCAGCAGTGTTGAACCCCAAGAGACCCAGTACTTC
TRBJ2-2 | TRBV15 | TRBD2 | - | CATSREAGLAGATNTGELFF | TGTGCCACCAGCAGAGAGGCGGGACTAGCGGGCGCGACGAACACCGGGGAGCTGTTTTTT
TRBJ2-7 | TRBV7-6 | TRBD1 | - | CASSRTLGQGINEQYF | TGTGCCAGCAGCCGAACATTGGGACAGGGGATAAACGAGCAGTACTTC
TRBJ1-6 | TRBV6-5 | TRBD1 | - | CASSYWLGQGASPLHF | TGTGCCAGCAGTTACTGGCTGGGACAGGGAGCTTCACCCCTCCACTTT
TRBJ2-6 | TRBV7-9 | - | - | CASSFYGSPLSGANVLTF | TGTGCCAGCAGCTTCTACGGGAGTCCCCTCTCTGGGGCCAACGTCCTGACTTTC
TRBJ2-7 | TRBV5-1 | TRBD1 | few | CASREQGSEQYF | TGCGCCAGCAGGGAACAGGGGAGCGAGCAGTACTTC
TRBJ2-5 | TRBV27 | - | - | CASSPGGGGRETQYF | TGTGCCAGCAGTCCTGGGGGAGGGGGCAGGGAGACCCAGTACTTC
TRBJ1-6 | TRBV9 | - | - | CASSVIGTSGSPLHF | TGTGCCAGCAGCGTAATAGGGACGTCCGGTTCACCCCTCCACTTT
TRBJ2-7 | TRBV2 | - | - | CASTNRAPHEQYF | TGTGCCAGCACGAACAGGGCACCCCACGAGCAGTACTTC
TRBJ1-1 | TRBV6-1 | - | - | CASRMNTEAFF | TGTGCCAGTCGGATGAACACTGAAGCTTTCTTT
TRBJ1-1 | TRBV27 | TRBD1 | - | CASSLYSGGGTEAFF | TGTGCCAGCAGTTTATATTCAGGGGGTGGCACTGAAGCTTTCTTT
TRBJ2-2 | TRBV13 | TRBD1 | - | CASSLAQGETGELFF | TGTGCCAGCAGCTTAGCGCAGGGGGAAACCGGGGAGCTGTTTTTT
TRBJ2-6 | TRBV11-2 | - | - | CASSRQSSGANVLTF | TGTGCCAGCAGCCGACAGTCCTCTGGGGCCAACGTCCTGACTTTC
TRBJ2-1 | TRBV6-1 | TRBD2 | - | CASSVGTRGNEQFF | TGTGCCAGCAGTGTAGGGACTAGAGGGAATGAGCAGTTCTTC
TRBJ2-6 | TRBV27 | TRBD2 | - | CASRASGGSGNVLTF | TGTGCCAGCAGGGCAAGCGGGGGCTCGGGCAACGTCCTGACTTTC
TRBJ1-1 | TRBV27 | - | - | CASIGMNTEAFF | TGTGCCAGCATCGGGATGAACACTGAAGCTTTCTTT
TRBJ1-2 | TRBV4-1 | TRBD1 | - | CASSQDRLDRYGYTF | TGCGCCAGCAGCCAAGATCGGTTGGACAGGTATGGCTACACCTTC
TRBJ2-7 | TRBV5-4 | TRBD1 | - | CASSWDRGYEQYF | TGTGCCAGCAGCTGGGACAGGGGGTACGAGCAGTACTTC
TRBJ1-1 | TRBV27 | - | - | CASSLYGNTEAFF | TGTGCCAGCAGTTTATATGGGAACACTGAAGCTTTCTTT
TRBJ1-1 | TRBV7-2 | TRBD1 | - | CASSYGWTGEAFF | TGTGCCAGCAGCTACGGTTGGACAGGTGAAGCTTTCTTT
TRBJ2-5 | TRBV11-2 | TRBD1 | - | CASSLGQGVQETQYF | TGTGCCAGCAGCTTAGGACAGGGGGTCCAAGAGACCCAGTACTTC
TRBJ1-1 | TRBV6-5 | - | - | CASSYKVPTMNTEAFF | TGTGCCAGCAGTTATAAGGTACCAACGATGAACACTGAAGCTTTCTTT
TRBJ2-7 | TRBV2 | - | - | CASSEVVRGDYEQYF | TGTGCCAGCAGTGAAGTAGTCAGGGGTGACTACGAGCAGTACTTC
TRBJ2-1 | TRBV28 | TRBD1 | once | CASSSDRGKQFF | TGTGCCAGCAGTTCTGACAGGGGGAAGCAGTTCTTC
TRBJ2-3 | TRBV5-1 | - | - | CATGEGTDTQYF | TGCGCCACCGGGGAGGGCACAGATACGCAGTATTTT
TRBJ1-1 | TRBV5-1 | - | - | CASSLGGGKNTEAFF | TGCGCCAGCAGCTTGGGTGGGGGGAAGAACACTGAAGCTTTCTTT
TRBJ1-1 | TRBV19 | - | - | CASSISENTEAFF | TGTGCCAGTAGTATTTCAGAGAACACTGAAGCTTTCTTT
TRBJ1-1 | TRBV30 | TRBD1 | - | CAWSKGAGTEAFF | TGTGCCTGGAGTAAGGGGGCAGGAACTGAAGCTTTCTTT
TRBJ1-1 | TRBV19 | - | - | CASSMRGERTEAFF | TGTGCCAGTAGTATGCGGGGGGAAAGGACTGAAGCTTTCTTT
TRBJ1-1 | TRBV27 | - | - | CASSLSLAAEAFF | TGTGCCAGCAGTTTATCGTTAGCAGCTGAAGCTTTCTTT
TRBJ2-5 | TRBV7-6 | - | - | CASSLGVGGGPQETQYF | TGTGCCAGCAGCTTAGGTGTTGGGGGGGGGCCCCAAGAGACCCAGTACTTC
TRBJ2-3 | TRBV7-2 | - | - | CASSLVRPSDTQYF | TGTGCCAGCAGCTTAGTCCGGCCTTCAGATACGCAGTATTTT
TRBJ1-2 | TRBV9 | - | - | CASARGGNYGYTF | TGTGCCAGCGCGCGAGGTGGTAACTATGGCTACACCTTC
TRBJ2-1 | TRBV28 | - | - | CASSLRLAFYNEQFF | TGTGCCAGCAGTTTACGGCTAGCGTTCTACAATGAGCAGTTCTTC